This T cell receptor beta chain comes out of a study of OX40 agonist ivuxolimab in advanced cancers. Looking at the study overall: Age averaged around 58 years (range about 23 to 80), and roughly 80% were male.

Comment on this clone: Its antigen is as yet unknown.

Study-wide results and caveats: In the 0.1 to 3.0 mg/kg range, CD4+ and CD8+ blood T cells had expanded clonally by week 6.

The V segment lost 5 bases and the J segment 1 base; nucleotides outside the gene matches: 7. CDR3 length: 15 amino acids. Germline CDR1 MNHEY, CDR2 SVGAGI. TCRdb's copy holds only in-frame clones and misses some; the assay was immunoSEQ multiplex PCR. The table lists 35,000 to 55,000 clones, 75% to 85% of them singletons. The source material was CD4+ or CD8+ T cells sorted from blood, sampled in a trial of the OX40 agonist ivuxolimab. This sequence originates from an adult with an advanced solid tumor such as melanoma, head and neck, liver or kidney cancer. The chain uses TRBV6-5 and TRBJ2-5, with 7 bases matching TRBD1. The CDR3 here is CASSASQGPQETQYF. The CDR3 DNA sequence: TGTGCCAGCAGTGCGTCACAGGGGCCCCAAGAGACCCAGTACTTC.